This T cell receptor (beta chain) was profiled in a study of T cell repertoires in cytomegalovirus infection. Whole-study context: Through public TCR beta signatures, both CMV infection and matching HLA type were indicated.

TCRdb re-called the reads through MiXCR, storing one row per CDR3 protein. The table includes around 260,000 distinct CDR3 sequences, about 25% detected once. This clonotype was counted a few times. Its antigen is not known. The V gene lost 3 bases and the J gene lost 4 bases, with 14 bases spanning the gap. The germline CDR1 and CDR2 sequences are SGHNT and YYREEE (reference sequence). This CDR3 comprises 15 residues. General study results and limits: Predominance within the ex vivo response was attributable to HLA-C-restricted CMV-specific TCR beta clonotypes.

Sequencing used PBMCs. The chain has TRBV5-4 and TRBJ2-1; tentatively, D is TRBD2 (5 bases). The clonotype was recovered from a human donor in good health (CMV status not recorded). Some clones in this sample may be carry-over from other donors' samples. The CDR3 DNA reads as TGTGCCAGCAGCTCGAAACTAGTCGCTTACAATGAGCAGTTCTTC. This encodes CASSSKLVAYNEQFF.